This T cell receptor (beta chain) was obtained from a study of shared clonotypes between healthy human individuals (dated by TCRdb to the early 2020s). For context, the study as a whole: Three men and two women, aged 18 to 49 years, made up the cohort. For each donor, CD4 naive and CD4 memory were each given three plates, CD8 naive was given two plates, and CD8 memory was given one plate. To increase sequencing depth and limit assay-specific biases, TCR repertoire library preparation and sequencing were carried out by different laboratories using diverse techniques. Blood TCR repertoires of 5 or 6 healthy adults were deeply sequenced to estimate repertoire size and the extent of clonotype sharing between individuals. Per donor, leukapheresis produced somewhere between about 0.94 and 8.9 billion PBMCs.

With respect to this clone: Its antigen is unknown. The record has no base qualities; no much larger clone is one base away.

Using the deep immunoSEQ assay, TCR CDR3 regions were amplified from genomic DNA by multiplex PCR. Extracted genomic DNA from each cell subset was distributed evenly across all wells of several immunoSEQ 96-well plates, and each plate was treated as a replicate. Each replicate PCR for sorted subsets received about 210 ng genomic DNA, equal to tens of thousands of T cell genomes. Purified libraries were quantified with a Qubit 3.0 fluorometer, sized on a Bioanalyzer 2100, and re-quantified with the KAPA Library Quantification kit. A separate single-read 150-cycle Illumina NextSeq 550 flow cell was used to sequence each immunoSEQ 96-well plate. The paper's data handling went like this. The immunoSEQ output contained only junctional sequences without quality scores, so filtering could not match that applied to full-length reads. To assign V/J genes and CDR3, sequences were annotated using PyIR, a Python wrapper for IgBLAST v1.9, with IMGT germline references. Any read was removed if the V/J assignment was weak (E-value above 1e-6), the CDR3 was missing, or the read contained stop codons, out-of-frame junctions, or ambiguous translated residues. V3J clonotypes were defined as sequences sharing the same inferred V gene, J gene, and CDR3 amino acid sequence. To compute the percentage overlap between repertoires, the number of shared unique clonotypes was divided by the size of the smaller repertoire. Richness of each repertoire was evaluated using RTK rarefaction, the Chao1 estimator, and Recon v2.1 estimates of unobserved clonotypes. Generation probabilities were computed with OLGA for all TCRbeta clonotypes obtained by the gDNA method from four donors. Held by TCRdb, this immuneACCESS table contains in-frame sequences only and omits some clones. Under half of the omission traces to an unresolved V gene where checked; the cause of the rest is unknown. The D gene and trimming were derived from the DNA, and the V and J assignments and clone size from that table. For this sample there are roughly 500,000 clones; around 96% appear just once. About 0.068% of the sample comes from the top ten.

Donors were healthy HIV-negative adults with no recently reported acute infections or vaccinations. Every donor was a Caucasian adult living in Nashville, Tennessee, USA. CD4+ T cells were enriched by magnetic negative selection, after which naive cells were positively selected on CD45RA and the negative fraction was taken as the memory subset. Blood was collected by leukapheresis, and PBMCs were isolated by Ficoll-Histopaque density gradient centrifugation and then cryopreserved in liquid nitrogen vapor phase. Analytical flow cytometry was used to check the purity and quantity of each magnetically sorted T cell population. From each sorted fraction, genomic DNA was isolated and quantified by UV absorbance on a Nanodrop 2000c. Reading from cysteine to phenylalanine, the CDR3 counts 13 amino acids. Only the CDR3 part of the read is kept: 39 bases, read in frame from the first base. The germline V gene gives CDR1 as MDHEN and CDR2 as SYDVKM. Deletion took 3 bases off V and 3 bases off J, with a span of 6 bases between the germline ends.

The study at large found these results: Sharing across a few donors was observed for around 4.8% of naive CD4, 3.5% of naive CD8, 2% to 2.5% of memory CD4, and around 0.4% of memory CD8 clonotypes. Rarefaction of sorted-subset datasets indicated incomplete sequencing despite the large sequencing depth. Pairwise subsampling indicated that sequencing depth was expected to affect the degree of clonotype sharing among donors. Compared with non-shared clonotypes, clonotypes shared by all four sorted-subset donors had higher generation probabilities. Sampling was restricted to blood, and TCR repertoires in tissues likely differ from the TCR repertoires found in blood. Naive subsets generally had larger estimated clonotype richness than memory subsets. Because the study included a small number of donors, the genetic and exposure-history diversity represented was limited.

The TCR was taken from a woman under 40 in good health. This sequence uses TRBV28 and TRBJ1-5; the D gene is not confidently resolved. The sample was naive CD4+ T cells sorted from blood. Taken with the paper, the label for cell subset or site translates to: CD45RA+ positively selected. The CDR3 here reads CASSFSTNQPQHF. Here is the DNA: TGTGCCAGCAGTTTTTCCACCAATCAGCCCCAGCATTTT.